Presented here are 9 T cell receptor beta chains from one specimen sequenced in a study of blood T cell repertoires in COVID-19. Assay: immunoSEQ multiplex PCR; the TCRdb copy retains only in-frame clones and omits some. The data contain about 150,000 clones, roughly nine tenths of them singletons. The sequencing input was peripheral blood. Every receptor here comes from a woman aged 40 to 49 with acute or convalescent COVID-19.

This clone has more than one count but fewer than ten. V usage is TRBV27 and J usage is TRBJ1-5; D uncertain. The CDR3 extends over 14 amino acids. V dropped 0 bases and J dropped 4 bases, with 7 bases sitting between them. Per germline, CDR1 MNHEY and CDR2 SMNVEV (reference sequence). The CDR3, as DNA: TGTGCCAGCAGTTTATCCAGTGTTAATCAGCCCCAGCATTTT. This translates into CASSLSSVNQPQHF.

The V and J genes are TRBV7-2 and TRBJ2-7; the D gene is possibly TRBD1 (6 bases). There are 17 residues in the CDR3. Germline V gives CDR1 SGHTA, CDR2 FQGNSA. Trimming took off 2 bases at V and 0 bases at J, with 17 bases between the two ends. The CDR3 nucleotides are TGTGCCAGCAGCTTACTGGGGGCTAACCCCAGCTCCTACGAGCAGTACTTC. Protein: CASSLLGANPSSYEQYF. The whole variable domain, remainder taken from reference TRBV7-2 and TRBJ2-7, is GAGVSQSPSNKVTEKGKDVELRCDPISGHTALYWYRQSLGQGLEFLIYFQGNSAPDKSGLPSDRFSAERTGGSVSTLTIQRTQQEDSAVYLCASSLLGANPSSYEQYFGPGTRLTVT.

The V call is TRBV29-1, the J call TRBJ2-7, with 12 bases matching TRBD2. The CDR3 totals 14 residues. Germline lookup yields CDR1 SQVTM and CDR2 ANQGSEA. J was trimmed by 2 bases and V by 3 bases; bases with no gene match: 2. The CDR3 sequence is CSVETSGGPYEQYF. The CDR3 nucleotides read TGCAGCGTTGAGACTAGCGGGGGACCCTACGAGCAGTACTTC.

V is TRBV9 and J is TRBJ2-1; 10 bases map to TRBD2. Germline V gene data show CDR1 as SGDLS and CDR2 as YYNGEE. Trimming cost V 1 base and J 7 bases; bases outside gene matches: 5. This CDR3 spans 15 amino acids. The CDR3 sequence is CASSVQSGRANEQFF. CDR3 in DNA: TGTGCCAGCAGCGTACAGAGCGGGAGGGCGAATGAGCAGTTCTTC.

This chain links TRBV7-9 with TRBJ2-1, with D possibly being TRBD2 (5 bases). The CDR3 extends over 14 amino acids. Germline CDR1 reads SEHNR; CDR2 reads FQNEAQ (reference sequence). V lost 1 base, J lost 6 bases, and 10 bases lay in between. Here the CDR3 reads CASSLGLGLNEQFF. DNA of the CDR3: TGTGCCAGCAGCTTAGGCCTAGGACTCAATGAGCAGTTCTTC.

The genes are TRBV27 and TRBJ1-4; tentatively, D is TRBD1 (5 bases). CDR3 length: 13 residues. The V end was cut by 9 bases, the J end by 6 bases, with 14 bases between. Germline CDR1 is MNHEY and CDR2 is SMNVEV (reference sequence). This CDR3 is CASARVPDEKLFF. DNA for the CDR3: TGTGCCAGTGCCAGGGTCCCCGATGAAAAACTGTTTTTT.

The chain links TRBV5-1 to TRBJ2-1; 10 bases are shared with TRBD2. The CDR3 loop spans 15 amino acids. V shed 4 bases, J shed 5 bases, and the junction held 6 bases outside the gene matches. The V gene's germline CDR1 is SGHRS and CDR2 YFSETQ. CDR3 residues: CASSESGGANNEQFF. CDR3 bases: TGCGCCAGCAGCGAAAGCGGGGGGGCCAACAATGAGCAGTTCTTC.

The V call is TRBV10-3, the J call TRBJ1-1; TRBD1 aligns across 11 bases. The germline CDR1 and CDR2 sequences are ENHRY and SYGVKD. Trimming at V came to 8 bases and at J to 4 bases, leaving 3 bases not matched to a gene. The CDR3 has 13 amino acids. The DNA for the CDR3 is TGTGCCATCTTCGGACAGGGGGCCACTGAAGCTTTCTTT. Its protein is CAIFGQGATEAFF.

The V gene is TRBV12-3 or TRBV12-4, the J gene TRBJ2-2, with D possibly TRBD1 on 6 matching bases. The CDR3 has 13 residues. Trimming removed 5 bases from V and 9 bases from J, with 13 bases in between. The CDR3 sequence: CASSQTGWRELFF. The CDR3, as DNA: TGTGCCAGCAGTCAAACAGGGTGGCGGGAGCTGTTTTTT.